This T cell receptor beta chain originates from a study of blood T cells in healthy people across ages (dated by TCRdb to 2013 to 2016). With respect to the entire study: Template switching captured roughly one uniquely barcoded TCR beta cDNA molecule per two T cells in model experiments. The study analyzed two additional independent replicas of 1 million unique cDNA reads from the same blood draw for two donors, one aged 18 to 29 and one aged 80 or older. Age-related changes in TCR beta repertoire diversity were measured in the study by deep sequencing normalized with unique cDNA molecular identifiers. Four age groups were formed from the donors: young (average roughly 15 years), middle-aged (just under 40), aged (roughly 58) and long-lived (more than 75). The full study reports these points: A strong correlation was found between observed TCR beta diversity and the percentage of naive T cells measured by flow cytometry. Since profiling was done on bulk unsorted PBMCs, naive and antigen-experienced compartments could not be conclusively compared. The long-lived group showed more naive CD4+ T cells, fewer expanded clones and increased TCR diversity than the aged group, suggesting age selection. Estimates of total diversity based on one million sequenced T cells were considered lower bounds and underestimates. As age increased, observed TCR beta diversity per million T cells dropped in a roughly linear way, and a significant reduction was already evident by age 40. The CMV infection status of donors was not known, potentially confounding age-related changes in expanded clonotypes.

Based on the germline V gene, the CDR1 and CDR2 sequences are SGHVS and FQNEAQ. The junction carries 9 bases between V and J, which are trimmed by 2 bases and 1 base respectively. From the cysteine through the phenylalanine, the CDR3 covers 14 amino acids. Kept here is only the CDR3 DNA, which spans 42 bases and is read in frame from base 1. Systemically healthy Caucasian individuals from Russia, 35 to 40 in total and aged about 6 to 90 years, were included as donors. Each donor gave about 9.2 milliliters of peripheral blood, drawn into EDTA-treated Vacutainer tubes. Ficoll-Paque density-gradient centrifugation was used to isolate PBMCs, with at least 6 million obtained per sample. Total RNA was extracted from PBMCs with Trizol reagent, with at least 6 micrograms obtained per sample. For every donor, flow cytometry on a PBMC aliquot measured the percentage of naive CD45RAhigh/CD27high T cells. The library was built by means of 5' RACE. Sequencer: Illumina HiSeq 2500. A second PCR of roughly 7 to 11 cycles was performed with a sample-barcoded 5' primer and a J-beta primer mix. Each TCR beta cDNA molecule received a unique molecular identifier from a template-switch 5' adaptor carrying 12 random nucleotides. Each sample yielded at least 2.5 million CDR3-containing paired-end reads. The Mint cDNA synthesis kit, primed by a TRBC-specific oligonucleotide, was used to synthesize first-strand cDNA from all RNA. Following uracil-DNA glycosylase treatment, a first 18-cycle PCR with universal primers M1SS and BC2_uni_R was performed on all cDNA. Per the original workflow: For normalization, 1 million high-quality reads, each with a distinct molecular identifier, were randomly selected from each sample. Reads with shared molecular identifiers were discarded instead of being binned into consensus sequences. MiTCR, set to a Q25 quality threshold and the strictest error-elimination algorithm, was used for CDR3 identification, clonotype clustering and error correction. Lower-bound total TCR beta diversity was estimated with a nonparametric unseen species model using Euler transformation. TCRdb passed the public sequencing reads through fastp at Q25 and MiXCR, retaining productive beta sequences. Rows are unified per CDR3 protein, each entry keeping the most common DNA and genes. These V and J calls are TCRdb output, not the study's own analysis. The sample table holds about 1 million distinct CDR3 sequences, of which about 25% were seen once. The ten largest clones add up to around 0.75% of the sample.

This clonotype was seen a few times. Its antigen specificity is not known. No quality values exist for individual bases; no much larger clone is one base distant. The same data also contributed to another study, on T cells of mothers and their children. Reported in the second study: Nine systemically healthy Caucasian individuals, comprising three mothers and their six children, were included as donors. cDNA synthesis used all of the extracted RNA, with around 1.6 ug of RNA in each 15 ul reaction. Sample barcodes and 2-4 random nucleotides were added via the M1S primer in the second PCR. Over 8 million TCR beta CDR3 reads came from each mother, compared with approximately 3 million reads from each child. Thymic selection shapes the output of TCR recombination in a similar way in related and unrelated pairs, and inherited differences have a minor effect. Normalized repertoire overlap was always slightly but never significantly higher in related than unrelated mother-child pairs. With a sensitivity of about 100 clones per million clonotypes, no persistent microchimeric T cell clones were detected. To look for features that set related mother-child pairs apart from unrelated individuals, the researchers ran deep NGS to compare the TCR beta repertoires of mothers and children. The mean age was 40 +/- 4 years for the mothers and about 12 +/- 4 years for the children. After adapter ligation with NEBNext reagents, the libraries were sequenced on Illumina HiSeq 2000 with 100+100 nt paired-end reads. To avoid cross-contamination, the mother libraries and the child libraries were prepared a month apart and sequenced in separate runs. For each donor, somewhere between roughly 450,000 and 2,000,000 distinct TCR beta clonotypes were identified. Naive TCR beta clonotypes were estimated from low-frequency clonotypes matched to each donor's FACS-determined naive share, without sorting.

The chain employs TRBV7-8 and TRBJ2-7, with the identity of the D gene unclear. The source of this sequence is a girl aged 2 to 10 in good health. Sequencing input: blood. The nucleotides are TGTGCCAGCAGCTTACAGATGACTTCCTACGAGCAGTACTTC. This yields the protein CASSLQMTSYEQYF.